Shown below are 17 T cell receptor beta chains from a single sample sequenced in a study of T cell responses to AZD1222 COVID-19 vaccine. The repertoire was sequenced with immunoSEQ multiplex PCR; TCRdb's copy has only in-frame clones and lacks some. The sample contains some 80,000 clones, 85% to 90% of which appear only once. Sequencing was performed on peripheral blood, taken on day 0 of AZD1222 vaccination. These TCRs come from an adult in good health.

The rearrangement joins TRBV19 to TRBJ1-1, with D unresolved. The CDR3 is 14 amino acids. V was clipped by 3 bases and J by 1 base, with 9 bases between them. Germline assignment: CDR1 LNHDA and CDR2 SQIVND (reference sequence). The CDR3 loop is CASSIGWENTEAFF. Here the CDR3 DNA reads TGTGCCAGTAGTATTGGGTGGGAGAACACTGAAGCTTTCTTT.

This chain links TRBV4-1 with TRBJ2-1; 10 positions agree with TRBD1. Per germline, CDR1 MGHRA and CDR2 YSYEKL. The CDR3 totals 16 residues. The V gene end was trimmed by 4 bases and the J gene end by 8 bases; junction bases not matched to a gene: 11. Here the CDR3 reads CASSLLGDRGQHEQFF. In DNA, the CDR3 is TGCGCCAGCAGCCTCCTTGGAGACAGGGGGCAACATGAGCAGTTCTTC.

The rearrangement uses TRBV4-3 and TRBJ2-4, with D tentatively TRBD1 (6 bases). V was clipped by 0 bases and J by 5 bases, with 17 bases between them. The germline V gene encodes CDR1 LGHNA and CDR2 YSLEER. The length of the CDR3 is 17 residues. Here the CDR3 reads CASSQDWLFQGQNIQYF. The CDR3 DNA reads TGCGCCAGCAGCCAAGATTGGTTGTTCCAGGGGCAAAACATTCAGTACTTC.

The chain couples TRBV7-9 to TRBJ1-2; 7 bases are shared with TRBD1. The CDR3 is made up of 15 amino acids. The trim removed 3 bases at V and 6 bases at J, leaving 10 bases unmatched. Per the germline V gene, CDR1 is SEHNR and CDR2 is FQNEAQ (reference sequence). This CDR3 reads CASSFPGQTKDGYTF. CDR3 nucleotide sequence: TGTGCCAGCAGCTTCCCGGGACAGACAAAAGATGGCTACACCTTC. Looking up the rest from reference TRBV7-9 and TRBJ1-2 gives the full variable domain: DTGVSQNPRHKITKRGQNVTFRCDPISEHNRLYWYRQTLGQGPEFLTYFQNEAQLEKSRLLSDRFSAERPKGSFSTLEIQRTEQGDSAMYLCASSFPGQTKDGYTFGSGTRLTVV.

The chain uses TRBV18 and TRBJ2-7; D remains ambiguous. CDR1 is KGHSH and CDR2 is LQKENI in the germline V gene. The ends were cut back, 2 bases at V and 0 bases at J, with 8 bases in the middle. The CDR3 sequence is 14 residues long. The CDR3 DNA follows: TGTGCCAGCTCACCAGTACAGAGCTCCTACGAGCAGTACTTC. It codes for CASSPVQSSYEQYF.

V is TRBV6-5 and J is TRBJ1-4; a weak D match, TRBD1 (5 bases). The CDR3 length is 15 residues. Trimming left V 0 bases short and J 0 bases short, with 5 bases between. The germline gives CDR1 MNHEY, CDR2 SVGAGI. As DNA, the CDR3 is TGTGCCAGCAGTTACTCGGGGGCAACTAATGAAAAACTGTTTTTT. Translating gives CASSYSGATNEKLFF.

The table lists this clone with a few counts. The J gene is TRBJ2-2, the V gene TRBV10-3; perhaps D is TRBD1 or TRBD2 (5 bases each). V shed 8 bases and J shed 1 base, with 14 bases lying between them. The germline V gene has CDR1 ENHRY and CDR2 SYGVKD. CDR3 length: 15 amino acids. The CDR3, as DNA: TGTGCCATCGCGCCCGGGACGCAGAACACCGGGGAGCTGTTTTTT. It translates to CAIAPGTQNTGELFF.

About this clone: The same CDR3 also results from other DNA sequences found in this sample. The chain recombines TRBV19 with TRBJ1-5; 9 nucleotides align to TRBD1. CDR1 is LNHDA, CDR2 SQIVND, per germline (reference sequence). The CDR3 spans 14 residues. V shed 8 bases and J 5 bases; nucleotides not matched to a gene: 7. The CDR3 DNA reads TGTGCCAGTTATTCGGGACAGGGATATCAGCCCCAGCATTTT. The encoded protein is CASYSGQGYQPQHF. Using reference TRBV19 and TRBJ1-5 for the parts outside the CDR3, the full variable domain is DGGITQSPKYLFRKEGQNVTLSCEQNLNHDAMYWYRQDPGQGLRLIYYSQIVNDFQKGDIAEGYSVSREKKESFPLTVTSAQKNPTAFYLCASYSGQGYQPQHFGDGTRLSIL.

The chain carries TRBV5-1 and TRBJ1-5; 7 nucleotides match TRBD1. V lost 4 bases and J lost 2; bases outside the gene matches: 6. This CDR3 comprises 15 residues. CDR1 is SGHRS, CDR2 YFSETQ, per germline. The DNA for the CDR3 is TGCGCCAGCAGCAGCGGGACAGCCGGCAATCAGCCCCAGCATTTT. Protein product: CASSSGTAGNQPQHF.

J is TRBJ1-6 and V is TRBV4-1; no reliable D call. Germline CDR1 MGHRA, CDR2 YSYEKL. This CDR3 is 16 amino acids long. Trimming took 3 bases from V and 9 from J, leaving 18 bases between them. The CDR3 sequence is CASSHHQSSGGSPLHF. CDR3 coding DNA: TGCGCCAGCAGCCACCACCAGTCATCTGGAGGTTCACCCCTCCACTTT.

In nucleotides, the CDR3 is TGTGCCAGCAGTTACTCGTCAGGGAGGAACACTGAAGCTTTCTTT. This gives the protein CASSYSSGRNTEAFF. The chain joins TRBV6-5 to TRBJ1-1; D might be TRBD1 (5 bases). The CDR3 covers 15 residues. V was cut by 0 bases and J by 1 base, with 9 bases left in between. Germline assignment: CDR1 MNHEY and CDR2 SVGAGI.

V and J are TRBV15 and TRBJ2-7, with D possibly matching TRBD1 (6 bases). Trimming shortened V by 1 base and J by 6 bases, and 16 bases separated the two germline ends. The germline V gene has CDR1 LNHNV and CDR2 YYDKDF (reference sequence). CDR3 length: 15 residues. CDR3 in amino acids: CATSRGQGWVGEQYF. The CDR3 DNA reads TGTGCCACCAGCAGAGGCCAGGGGTGGGTAGGCGAGCAGTACTTC. Variable domain in full (rest from reference TRBV15 and TRBJ2-7): DAMVIQNPRYQVTQFGKPVTLSCSQTLNHNVMYWYQQKSSQAPKLLFHYYDKDFNNEADTPDNFQSRRPNTSFCFLDIRSPGLGDTAMYLCATSRGQGWVGEQYFGPGTRLTVT.

The chain employs TRBV13 and TRBJ2-5; 7 nucleotides match TRBD1. After removal of 5 bases from V and 2 bases from J, the junction contained 8 bases not matched to a gene. Germline V gene sequence: CDR1 PRHDT, CDR2 FYEKMQ (reference sequence). The CDR3 contains 15 residues. The CDR3 DNA follows: TGTGCCAGCAGCCCAGGGGGTGTAAAACAAGAGACCCAGTACTTC. Translated: CASSPGGVKQETQYF.

The sample holds one count of this clone. V and J are TRBV5-1 and TRBJ1-3, with TRBD1 as a possible D gene (5 bases). This CDR3 has 17 residues. From germline, CDR1 is SGHRS and CDR2 YFSETQ. V was shortened by 4 bases and J by 0 bases, with 17 bases between the two germline ends. The CDR3 coding sequence is TGCGCCAGCAGCCCGGATGTCACAGGCTACTCTGGAAACACCATATATTTT. Translated: CASSPDVTGYSGNTIYF.

CDR3 bases: TGTGCCAGTAGACCTGACAGGGGATTTCAGCCCCAGCATTTT. The encoded protein is CASRPDRGFQPQHF. The genes are TRBV19 and TRBJ1-5, with 8 bases fitting TRBD1. J was trimmed by 6 bases and V by 6 bases; bases with no gene match: 7. The CDR3 is 14 residues long. The germline CDR1 and CDR2 sequences are LNHDA and SQIVND (reference sequence).

As to this clone: The same CDR3 arises from other DNA sequences in this sample as well. CDR3 in DNA: TGTGCCAGCAGCTTGGGAGTAACTGAAGCTTTCTTT. Translating it yields CASSLGVTEAFF. V usage is TRBV7-9 and J usage is TRBJ1-1, with unresolved D. Per germline, CDR1 SEHNR and CDR2 FQNEAQ (reference sequence). The CDR3 extends over 12 amino acids. V shed 3 bases and J shed 5 bases, with 7 bases lying between them.

This chain uses TRBV7-9 with TRBJ1-1, with D possibly matching TRBD1 (5 bases). This CDR3 region has 16 residues. V gave up 4 bases and J gave up 1 base, with 16 bases separating them. CDR1 is SEHNR and CDR2 is FQNEAQ in the germline V gene (reference sequence). CDR3 sequence (DNA): TGTGCCAGCAGCTCAACCCGGGACCCCGAGAACACTGAAGCTTTCTTT. It translates to CASSSTRDPENTEAFF.